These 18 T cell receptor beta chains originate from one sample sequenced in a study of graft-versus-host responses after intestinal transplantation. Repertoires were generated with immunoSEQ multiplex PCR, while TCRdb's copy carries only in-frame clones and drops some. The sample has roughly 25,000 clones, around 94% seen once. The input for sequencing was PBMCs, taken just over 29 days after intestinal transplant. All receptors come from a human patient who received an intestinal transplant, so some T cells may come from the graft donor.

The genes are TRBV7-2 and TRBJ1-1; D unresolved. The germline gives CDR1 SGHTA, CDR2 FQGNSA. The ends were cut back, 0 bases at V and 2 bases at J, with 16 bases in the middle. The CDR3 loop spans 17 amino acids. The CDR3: CASSLAQHLGENTEAFF. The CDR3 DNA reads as TGTGCCAGCAGCTTAGCGCAACATCTTGGGGAAAACACTGAAGCTTTCTTT.

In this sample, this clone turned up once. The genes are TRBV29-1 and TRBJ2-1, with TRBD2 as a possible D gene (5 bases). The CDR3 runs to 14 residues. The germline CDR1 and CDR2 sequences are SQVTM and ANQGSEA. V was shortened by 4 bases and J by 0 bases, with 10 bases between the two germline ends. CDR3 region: CSVGSRGSYNEQFF. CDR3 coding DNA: TGCAGCGTTGGATCACGGGGCTCCTACAATGAGCAGTTCTTC.

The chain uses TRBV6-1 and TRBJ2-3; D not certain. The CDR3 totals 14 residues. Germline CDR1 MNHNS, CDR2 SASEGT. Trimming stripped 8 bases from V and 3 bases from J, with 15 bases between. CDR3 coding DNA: TGTGCCAGCTCGTACGTTGGGGATACAGATACGCAGTATTTT. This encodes CASSYVGDTDTQYF.

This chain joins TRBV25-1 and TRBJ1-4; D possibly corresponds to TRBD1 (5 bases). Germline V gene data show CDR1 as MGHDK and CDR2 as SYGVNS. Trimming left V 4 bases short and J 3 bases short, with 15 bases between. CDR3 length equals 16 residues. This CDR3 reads CASSGFRGAANEKLFF. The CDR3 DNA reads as TGTGCCAGCAGTGGATTCCGGGGCGCGGCTAATGAAAAACTGTTTTTT.

The CDR3 sequence is CASSIVHRGLDTQYF. CDR3 nucleotide sequence: TGTGCCAGTAGTATAGTCCACAGGGGTTTAGATACGCAGTATTTT. V gene TRBV19 combines with J gene TRBJ2-3; 7 bases are a match to TRBD1. The V and J ends lost 1 base and 5 bases, in that order; junction bases with no gene match: 6. The length of the CDR3 is 15 residues. Germline V gene lookup returns CDR1 LNHDA and CDR2 SQIVND (reference sequence).

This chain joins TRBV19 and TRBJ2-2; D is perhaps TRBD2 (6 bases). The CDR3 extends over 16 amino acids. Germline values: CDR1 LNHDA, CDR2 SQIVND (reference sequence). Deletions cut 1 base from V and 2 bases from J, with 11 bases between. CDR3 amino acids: CASSIVAATNTGELFF. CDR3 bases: TGTGCCAGTAGTATAGTAGCGGCTACCAACACCGGGGAGCTGTTTTTT.

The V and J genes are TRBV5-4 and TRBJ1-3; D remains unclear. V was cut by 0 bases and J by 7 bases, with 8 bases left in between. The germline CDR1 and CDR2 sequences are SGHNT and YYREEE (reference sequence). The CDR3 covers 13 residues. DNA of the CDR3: TGTGCCAGCAGCTTGGCCGCGGGGAACACCATATATTTT. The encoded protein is CASSLAAGNTIYF.

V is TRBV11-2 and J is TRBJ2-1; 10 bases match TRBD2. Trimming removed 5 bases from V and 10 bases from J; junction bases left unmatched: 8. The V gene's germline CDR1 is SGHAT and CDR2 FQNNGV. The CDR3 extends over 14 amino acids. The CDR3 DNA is TGTGCCAGCAGCCTAAGGCTAGCGGGAGTGGAGCAGTTCTTC. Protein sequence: CASSLRLAGVEQFF.

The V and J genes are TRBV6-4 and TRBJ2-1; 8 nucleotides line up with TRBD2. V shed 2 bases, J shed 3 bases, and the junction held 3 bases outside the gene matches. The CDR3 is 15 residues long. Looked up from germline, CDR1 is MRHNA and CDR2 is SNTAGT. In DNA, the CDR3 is TGTGCCAGCAGTGACACGCGGGAGGACTACAATGAGCAGTTCTTC. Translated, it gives CASSDTREDYNEQFF.

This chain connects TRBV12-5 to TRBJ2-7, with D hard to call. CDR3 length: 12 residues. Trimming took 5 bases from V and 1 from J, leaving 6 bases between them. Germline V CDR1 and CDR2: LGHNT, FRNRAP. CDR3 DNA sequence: TGTGCTAGTGGTATTACTTCCTACGAGCAGTACTTC. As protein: CASGITSYEQYF. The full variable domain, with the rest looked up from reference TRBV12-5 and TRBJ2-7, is DARVTQTPRHKVTEMGQEVTMRCQPILGHNTVFWYRQTMMQGLELLAYFRNRAPLDDSGMPKDRFSAEMPDATLATLKIQPSEPRDSAVYFCASGITSYEQYFGPGTRLTVT.

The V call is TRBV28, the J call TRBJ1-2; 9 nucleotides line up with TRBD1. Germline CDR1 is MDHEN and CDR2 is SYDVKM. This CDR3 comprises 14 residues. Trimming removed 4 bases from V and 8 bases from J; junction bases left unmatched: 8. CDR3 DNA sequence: TGTGCCAGCAGTTCGGACAGGGGAACCCTGGGCTACACCTTC. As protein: CASSSDRGTLGYTF.

CDR3: CASSDLGGFSNQPQHF. CDR3 in DNA: TGTGCCAGCAGCGACCTAGGGGGGTTCAGCAATCAGCCCCAGCATTTT. V gene TRBV2 combines with J gene TRBJ1-5, with D perhaps matching TRBD1 (6 bases). V was cut by 6 bases and J by 1 base, with 16 bases left in between. This CDR3 spans 16 amino acids. The V gene's germline CDR1 is SNHLY and CDR2 FYNNEI.

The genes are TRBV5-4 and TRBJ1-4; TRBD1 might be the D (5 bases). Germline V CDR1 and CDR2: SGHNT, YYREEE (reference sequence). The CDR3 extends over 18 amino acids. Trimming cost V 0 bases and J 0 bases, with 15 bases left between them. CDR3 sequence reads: CASSLAPGPSATNEKLFF. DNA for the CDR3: TGTGCCAGCAGCTTGGCCCCGGGACCTAGCGCAACTAATGAAAAACTGTTTTTT.

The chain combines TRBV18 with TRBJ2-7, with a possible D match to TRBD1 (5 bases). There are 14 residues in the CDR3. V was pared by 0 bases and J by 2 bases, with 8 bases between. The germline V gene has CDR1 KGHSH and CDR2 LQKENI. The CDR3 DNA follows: TGTGCCAGCTCACCACCGGGGCATCCCTACGAGCAGTACTTC. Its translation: CASSPPGHPYEQYF. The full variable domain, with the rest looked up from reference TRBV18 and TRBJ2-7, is NAGVMQNPRHLVRRRGQEARLRCSPMKGHSHVYWYRQLPEEGLKFMVYLQKENIIDESGMPKERFSAEFPKEGPSILRIQQVVRGDSAAYFCASSPPGHPYEQYFGPGTRLTVT.

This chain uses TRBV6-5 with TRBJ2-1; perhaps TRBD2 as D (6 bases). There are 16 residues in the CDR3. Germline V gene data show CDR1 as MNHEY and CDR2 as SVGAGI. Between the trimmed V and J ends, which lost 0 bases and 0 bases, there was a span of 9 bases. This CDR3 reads CASSYSGGSSYNEQFF. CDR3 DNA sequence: TGTGCCAGCAGTTACTCTGGAGGGAGCTCCTACAATGAGCAGTTCTTC.

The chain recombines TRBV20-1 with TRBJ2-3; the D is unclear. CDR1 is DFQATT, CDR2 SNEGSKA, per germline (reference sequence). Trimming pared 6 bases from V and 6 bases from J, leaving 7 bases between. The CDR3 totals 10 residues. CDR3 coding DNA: TGCAGTGCCGGCCGGGATACGCAGTATTTT. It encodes CSAGRDTQYF.

CDR3 region: CASSSREGGYEQYF. The DNA for the CDR3 is TGTGCCAGCAGCTCGCGGGAGGGGGGTTACGAGCAGTACTTC. This rearrangement joins TRBV13 to TRBJ2-7, with TRBD2 identical over 9 bases. The germline V gene encodes CDR1 PRHDT and CDR2 FYEKMQ (reference sequence). The V gene end was trimmed by 4 bases and the J gene end by 4 bases; junction bases not matched to a gene: 5. This CDR3 comprises 14 residues. Variable domain in full (rest from reference TRBV13 and TRBJ2-7): AAGVIQSPRHLIKEKRETATLKCYPIPRHDTVYWYQQGPGQDPQFLISFYEKMQSDKGSIPDRFSAQQFSDYHSELNMSSLELGDSALYFCASSSREGGYEQYFGPGTRLTVT.

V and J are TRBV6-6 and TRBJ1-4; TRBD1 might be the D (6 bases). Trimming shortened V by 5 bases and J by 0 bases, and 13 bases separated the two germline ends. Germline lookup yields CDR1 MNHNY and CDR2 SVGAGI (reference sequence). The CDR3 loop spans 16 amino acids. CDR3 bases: TGTGCCAGCAGTCGCGGACAGCGCTCAACTAATGAAAAACTGTTTTTT. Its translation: CASSRGQRSTNEKLFF.